This T cell receptor beta chain was captured in a study of PD-1 and CTLA-4 blockade in melanoma. Clones were sequenced by immunoSEQ multiplex PCR, and TCRdb holds only the in-frame ones, with some missing. The sample contains about 21,000 clones, about 87% of which appear only once. There are 12 residues in the CDR3. Germline CDR1 KGHDR, CDR2 SFDVKD. The germline V and J ends were trimmed by 9 bases and 3 bases, with 9 bases remaining between them. This receptor was taken from a human donor with melanoma. J is TRBJ2-3 and V is TRBV24-1; the D gene is possibly TRBD2 (5 bases). This specimen was CD8+ T cells from peripheral blood, taken before anti-PD-1 treatment. The CDR3 spells CATRGSTDTQYF. CDR3 coding DNA: TGTGCCACCCGAGGGAGTACAGATACGCAGTATTTT.